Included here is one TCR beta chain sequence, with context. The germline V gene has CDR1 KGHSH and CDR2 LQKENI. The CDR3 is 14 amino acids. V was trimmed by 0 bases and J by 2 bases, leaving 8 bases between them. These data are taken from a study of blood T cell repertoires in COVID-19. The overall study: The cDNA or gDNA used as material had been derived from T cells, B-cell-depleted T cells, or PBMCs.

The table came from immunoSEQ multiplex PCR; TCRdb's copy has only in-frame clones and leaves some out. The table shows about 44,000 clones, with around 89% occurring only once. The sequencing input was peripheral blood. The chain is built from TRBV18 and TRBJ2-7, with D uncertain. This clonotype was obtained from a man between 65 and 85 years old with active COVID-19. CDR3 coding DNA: TGTGCCAGCTCACCACCGTACTTCACCTACGAGCAGTACTTC. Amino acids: CASSPPYFTYEQYF. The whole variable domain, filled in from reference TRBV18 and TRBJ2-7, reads NAGVMQNPRHLVRRRGQEARLRCSPMKGHSHVYWYRQLPEEGLKFMVYLQKENIIDESGMPKERFSAEFPKEGPSILRIQQVVRGDSAAYFCASSPPYFTYEQYFGPGTRLTVT.